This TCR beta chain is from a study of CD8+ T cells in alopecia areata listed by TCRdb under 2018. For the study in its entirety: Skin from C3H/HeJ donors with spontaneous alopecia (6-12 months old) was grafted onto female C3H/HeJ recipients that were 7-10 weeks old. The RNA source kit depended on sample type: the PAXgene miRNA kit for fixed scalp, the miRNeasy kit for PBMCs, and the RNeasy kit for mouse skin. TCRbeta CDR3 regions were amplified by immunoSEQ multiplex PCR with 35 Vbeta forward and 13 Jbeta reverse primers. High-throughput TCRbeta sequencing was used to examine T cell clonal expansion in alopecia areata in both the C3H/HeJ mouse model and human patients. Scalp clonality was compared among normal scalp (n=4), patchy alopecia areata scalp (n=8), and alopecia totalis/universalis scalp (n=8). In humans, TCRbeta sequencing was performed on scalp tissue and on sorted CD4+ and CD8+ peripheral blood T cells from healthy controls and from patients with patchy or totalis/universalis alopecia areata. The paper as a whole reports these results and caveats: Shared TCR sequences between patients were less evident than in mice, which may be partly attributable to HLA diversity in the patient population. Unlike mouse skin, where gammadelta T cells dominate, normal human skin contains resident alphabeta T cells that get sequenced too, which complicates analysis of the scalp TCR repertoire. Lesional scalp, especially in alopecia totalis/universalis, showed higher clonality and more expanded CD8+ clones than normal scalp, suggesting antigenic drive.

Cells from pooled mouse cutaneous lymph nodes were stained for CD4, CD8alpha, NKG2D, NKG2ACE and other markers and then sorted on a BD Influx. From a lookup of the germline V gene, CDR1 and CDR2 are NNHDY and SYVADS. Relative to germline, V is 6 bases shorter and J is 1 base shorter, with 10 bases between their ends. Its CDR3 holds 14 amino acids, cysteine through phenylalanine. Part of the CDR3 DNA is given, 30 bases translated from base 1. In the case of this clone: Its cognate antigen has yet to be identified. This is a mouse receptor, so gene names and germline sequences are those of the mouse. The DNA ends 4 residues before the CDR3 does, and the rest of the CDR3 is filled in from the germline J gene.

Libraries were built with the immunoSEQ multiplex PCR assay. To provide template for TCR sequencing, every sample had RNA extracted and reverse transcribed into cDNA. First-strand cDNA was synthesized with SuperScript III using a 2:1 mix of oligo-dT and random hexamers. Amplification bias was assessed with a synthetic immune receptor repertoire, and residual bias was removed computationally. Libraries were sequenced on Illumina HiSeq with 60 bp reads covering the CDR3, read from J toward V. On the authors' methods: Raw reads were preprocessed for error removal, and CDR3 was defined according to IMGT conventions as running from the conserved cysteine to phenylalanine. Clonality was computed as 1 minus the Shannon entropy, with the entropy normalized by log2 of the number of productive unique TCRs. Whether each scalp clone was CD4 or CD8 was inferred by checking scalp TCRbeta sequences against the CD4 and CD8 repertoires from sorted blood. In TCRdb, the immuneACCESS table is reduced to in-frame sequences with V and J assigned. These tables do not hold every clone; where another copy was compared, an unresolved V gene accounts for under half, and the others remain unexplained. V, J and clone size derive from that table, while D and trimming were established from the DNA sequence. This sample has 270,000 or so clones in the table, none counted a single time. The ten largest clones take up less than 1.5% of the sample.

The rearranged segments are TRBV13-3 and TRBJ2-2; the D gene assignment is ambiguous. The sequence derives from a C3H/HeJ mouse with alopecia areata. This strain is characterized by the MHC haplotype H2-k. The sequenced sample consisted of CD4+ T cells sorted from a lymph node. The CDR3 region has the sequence CASKQEGNTGQLYF. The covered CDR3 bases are TGTGCCAGCAAACAAGAGGGAAACACCGGG. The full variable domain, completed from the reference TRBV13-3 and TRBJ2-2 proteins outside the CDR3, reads EAAVTQSPRSKVAVTGGKVTLSCHQTNNHDYMYWYRQDTGHGLRLIHYSYVADSTEKGDIPDGYKASRPSQENFSLILELASLSQTAVYFCASKQEGNTGQLYFGEGSKLTVL.